This T cell receptor (beta chain) was captured by sequencing in a study of OX40 agonist ivuxolimab in advanced cancers. About the research overall: Ivuxolimab, an agonist antibody against OX40 (CD134), was given to patients.

CDR1 and CDR2 (germline): MNHNS, SASEGT. The CDR3 is made up of 14 amino acids. Sequencing was performed with immunoSEQ multiplex PCR; in TCRdb, only in-frame clones are kept and a portion is missing. The sample carries tens of thousands of clones, around 90% recorded once. The starting material was CD4+ or CD8+ T cells sorted from blood, obtained in a trial of the OX40 agonist ivuxolimab. This receptor was taken from an adult with an advanced solid tumor such as melanoma, head and neck, liver or kidney cancer. The chain couples TRBV6-1 to TRBJ2-5, with 7 nucleotides matching TRBD1. The J call may be incorrect, as the DNA end agrees better with TRBJ2-7. CDR3 sequence reads: CASISGQLVHEQYF. Written as DNA, the CDR3 is TGTGCCAGCATATCGGGACAGCTGGTCCACGAGCAGTACTTC.